This T cell receptor (beta chain) comes out of a study of siplizumab effects on memory and regulatory T cells. Trimming left V 7 bases short and J 6 bases short, with 13 bases between. The V gene's germline CDR1 is SNHLY and CDR2 FYNNEI. This CDR3 region has 12 residues. Measured with immunoSEQ multiplex PCR; TCRdb has only the in-frame clones, and not every one. The table lists 90,000 to 95,000 clones, 80% to 95% of them singletons, with 6.5% in the top ten. Study-level points and caveats: Few alloreactive clones mapped to unstimulated subsets. Alloreactive CD4+ clones that could be mapped were on average 68.8% Treg-derived with siplizumab, against 25% to 30% in controls. Siplizumab significantly decreased alloreactive sequences from unstimulated CD4+ memory cells. It was never confirmed that proliferating Tregs from siplizumab cultures were suppressive.

Regarding this clone: The antigen remains unidentified.

The sequenced sample was CD8+ T cells sorted from blood. The TCR was taken from a human donor in good health. The V and J genes are TRBV2 and TRBJ2-7; D is undetermined. The CDR3, as DNA: TGTGCCAGCATTTTAAGGGATCTCGAGCAGTACTTC. Translation gives CASILRDLEQYF.